This T cell receptor (beta chain) was profiled in a study of blood T cell repertoires in COVID-19 (dated by TCRdb to 2019 to 2021). Describing the broader study: Samples covering the acute and convalescent phases of COVID-19 were provided by collaborators in the United States, Italy and Spain. HLA class I and class II types, where available, came from metadata supplied by the sample provider rather than from assay-based typing. The material from the prospective study consisted of cDNA or gDNA derived from T cells, B-cell-depleted T cells, or PBMCs. The repertoires were released in a freely available public database intended as a resource for research on the immune response to SARS-CoV-2. Subjects who had been exposed to COVID-19, were actively infected with it, or had recovered from it provided the deeply sampled blood TCRbeta repertoires that made up the dataset. The sample metadata nearly always contained a de-identified subject ID, COVID-19 status, age in years and sex. The samples were drawn from the first 160 participants of the ongoing ImmuneRACE study and from about 1,200 subjects provided by 6 global collaborators.

Whole blood was collected in K2EDTA tubes by collaborating institutions according to the institutions' own protocols. For TCRbeta analysis, collaborators shipped samples as frozen whole blood, isolated PBMCs, or DNA extracted from either of those sample types. TCRbeta CDR3 regions were amplified from genomic DNA using the immunoSEQ Assay, a bias-controlled multiplex PCR. Processing in the source paper ran as follows. The number of nucleated cells in each sample was estimated from the amplification of reference gene primers within the assay. To quantify the absolute abundance of each unique TCRbeta CDR3 rearrangement, sequence reads were collapsed and filtered. Productive Simpson clonality was computed per sample as the square root of Simpson's diversity index over productive rearrangements. The source is immuneACCESS, and TCRdb retained only in-frame sequences with V and J called. Part of the clones is not carried over; for the studies checked, unresolved V genes explain less than half of this, and the remainder is unexplained. V, J and clone size derive from that table, while D and trimming were established from the DNA sequence. Recorded for this sample are tens of thousands of clones; over 85% of them occurred a single time. The ten largest account for about 1.3% of the sample.

The germline V gene (reference sequence) yields GTSNPN for CDR1 and SVGIG for CDR2. The CDR3 numbers 18 residues from cysteine through phenylalanine. Solely the CDR3 DNA is kept, with 54 bases framed from the first base. A distance of 20 bases separates the germline ends of V and J, which lose 2 bases and 0 bases respectively. This clone was seen only once. Its cognate antigen has yet to be identified. Base qualities were left out, and no much larger clone turns up one base away. The paper's findings and limits, for the study overall: The quantity of clinical and demographic metadata differed by source and by participant and was supplied without curation.

This clonotype was sampled from a man between 60 and 75 years old with acute or convalescent COVID-19. This receptor chain uses TRBV30 and TRBJ2-1; the D gene is possibly TRBD1, with 5 bases matching. The sequenced sample consisted of peripheral blood. The DNA sequence reads TGTGCCTGGAGTCTCCTCCACAGGACGTGGAGCTCCTACAATGAGCAGTTCTTC. This yields the protein CAWSLLHRTWSSYNEQFF.